The 22 T cell receptor beta chains in this list originate from one sample, sequenced in a study of metastatic and nonmetastatic thyroid tumors (dated by TCRdb to the early 2020s). Preparation of the library involved PCR. Sequenced using an Illumina HiSeq 4000. TCRdb handled the public reads itself, with Q25 trimming in fastp and clone calling in MiXCR, and kept productive beta chains. The sample profile shows under 15,000 clones; approximately 30% of them were found once. More than 9% of the sample lies in the top ten. No treatment had been received by any patient before thyroid surgery. Material for sequencing was tumor tissue. The source is a female donor with papillary thyroid cancer or a benign thyroid nodule (not recorded which). Some clones in this sample may be carry-over from other donors' samples.

As concerns this clone: The junction and the germline gene differ at one end; a read error may be behind it. The chain carries TRBV6-1 and TRBJ2-1; D perhaps matches TRBD1 (6 bases). Germline V gives CDR1 MNHNS, CDR2 SASEGT. The CDR3 has 14 residues. The DNA of the CDR3 is TGTGCCAGCAGTACAGGGAGCTCCTACAATGAGCAGTCCTTC. It specifies CASSTGSSYNEQSF.

A few counts support this clone. The chain links TRBV28 to TRBJ1-1; no firm D call. V lost 7 bases and J 3 bases, leaving 6 bases between the germline ends. The CDR3 is 11 residues long. Looked up from germline, CDR1 is MDHEN and CDR2 is SYDVKM. The CDR3, as DNA: TGTGCCAGCACTACCGACACTGAAGCTTTCTTT. Protein product: CASTTDTEAFF.

This clone was seen at least ten times. The gene calls are TRBV7-2 and TRBJ2-5, with TRBD2 matching over 11 bases. There are 15 residues in the CDR3. V lost 5 bases to trimming and J lost 7 bases; unmatched junction nucleotides: 9. CDR1 and CDR2 (germline): SGHTA, FQGNSA. The CDR3 bases are TGTGCCAGCAGCCTAATAGCGGGAGGGCAGGTGACCCAGTACTTC. This codes for CASSLIAGGQVTQYF.

This chain uses TRBV5-8 with TRBJ1-1, with D possibly matching TRBD1 (5 bases). Germline CDR1 is SGHTS and CDR2 is YDEGEE. V was clipped by 7 bases and J by 0 bases, with 10 bases between them. The CDR3 runs to 13 residues. CDR3 coding DNA: TGTGCCAGCCGCCGGGGGGTGAACACTGAAGCTTTCTTT. Translated: CASRRGVNTEAFF.

In this sample, this clone turned up a few times. The chain uses TRBV6-1 and TRBJ2-1; 8 nucleotides match TRBD1. The CDR3 consists of 14 residues. Trimming at V came to 2 bases and at J to 5 bases, leaving 2 bases not matched to a gene. CDR1 and CDR2 (germline): MNHNS, SASEGT. CDR3 sequence reads: CASSEWTGNNEQFF. In DNA form, the CDR3 reads TGTGCCAGCAGTGAATGGACAGGGAACAATGAGCAGTTCTTC.

CDR3 sequence reads: CASSSGRAREEQFF. The CDR3 DNA reads as TGTGCCAGCAGTAGCGGGAGGGCCAGAGAGGAGCAGTTCTTC. The chain joins TRBV12-3 or TRBV12-4 to TRBJ2-1, with 10 bases lining up with TRBD2. The CDR3 runs 14 residues. The J segment lost 10 bases and the V segment lost 5 bases, leaving 8 bases of the junction unmatched.

This clone was seen only a few times. The chain couples TRBV25-1 to TRBJ2-2; no firm D call. The CDR3 is made up of 11 amino acids. V was pared by 11 bases and J by 5 bases, with 9 bases between. Germline V gene data show CDR1 as MGHDK and CDR2 as SYGVNS. CDR3 nucleotides: TGTGCCGGGTCCGGGACCGGGGAGCTGTTTTTT. Translating gives CAGSGTGELFF.

The J gene is TRBJ2-7, the V gene TRBV20-1; maybe TRBD1 (5 bases). Trimming left V 0 bases short and J 4 bases short, with 16 bases between. The V gene's germline CDR1 is DFQATT and CDR2 SNEGSKA (reference sequence). The CDR3 has 15 amino acids. For the CDR3, the DNA is TGCAGTGCTAGAGATTTGGCAGGGAAAGCTTACGAGCAGTACTTC. It specifies CSARDLAGKAYEQYF.

The V gene is TRBV19, the J gene TRBJ1-1; D is ambiguous. Between the trimmed V and J ends, which lost 4 bases and 7 bases, there was a span of 7 bases. Germline V gives CDR1 LNHDA, CDR2 SQIVND (reference sequence). The CDR3 runs to 11 residues. Written as DNA, the CDR3 is TGTGCCAGTAGTACGGGTGTTGAAGCTTTCTTT. It specifies CASSTGVEAFF.

This clone was found many times. The genes are TRBV18 and TRBJ2-3; a possible D gene is TRBD1 (5 bases). The V gene's germline CDR1 is KGHSH and CDR2 LQKENI. V lost 6 bases and J lost 6, with 7 bases in between. CDR3 length equals 11 residues. CDR3 nucleotide sequence: TGTGCCAGCTCGCACAGGGATACGCAGTATTTT. Its translation: CASSHRDTQYF. The variable domain in full, completed from reference TRBV18 and TRBJ2-3, reads NAGVMQNPRHLVRRRGQEARLRCSPMKGHSHVYWYRQLPEEGLKFMVYLQKENIIDESGMPKERFSAEFPKEGPSILRIQQVVRGDSAAYFCASSHRDTQYFGPGTRLTVL.

The J gene is TRBJ2-7, the V gene TRBV20-1; TRBD2 aligns across 10 bases. V was pared by 4 bases and J by 6 bases, with 9 bases of the junction left unmatched. The CDR3 covers 14 residues. Looked up from germline, CDR1 is DFQATT and CDR2 is SNEGSKA (reference sequence). The CDR3, as DNA: TGCAGTGCTATCGGGACTAGCGAACGTCGCGAGCAGTACTTC. Protein: CSAIGTSERREQYF.

Ten or more counts support this clone. This chain joins TRBV5-8 and TRBJ2-3, with D possibly being TRBD1 (6 bases). V lost 3 bases to trimming and J lost 7 bases, with 12 bases between them. The CDR3 spans 13 residues. The germline gives CDR1 SGHTS, CDR2 YDEGEE. The CDR3 coding sequence is TGTGCCAGCAGCTCAGGACAGCCCCATACGCAGTATTTT. Amino acid sequence: CASSSGQPHTQYF.

The V and J genes are TRBV7-3 and TRBJ2-7; 8 positions match TRBD2. J gave up 4 bases and V 4 bases, and 15 bases lay outside the gene matches. Germline values: CDR1 SGHTA, CDR2 FQGTGA. This CDR3 is built from 17 residues. The CDR3, as DNA: TGTGCCAGCAGCTCCGGGGGGGTACCCTTTGGGGCTTACGAGCAGTACTTC. Translating it yields CASSSGGVPFGAYEQYF.

This clone was found many times. CDR3: CASSDGGRENEQFF. The CDR3 nucleotides read TGTGCCAGCAGTGATGGGGGGCGCGAGAATGAGCAGTTCTTC. The genes are TRBV6-4 and TRBJ2-1; D assignment may be TRBD1 or TRBD2 (6 bases each). Germline-derived CDR1 and CDR2 are MRHNA and SNTAGT. This CDR3 spans 14 amino acids. Trimming stripped 3 bases from V and 7 bases from J, with 13 bases between.

The chain recombines TRBV2 with TRBJ2-7; D is tentatively TRBD1 or TRBD2 (5 bases each). This CDR3 comprises 13 residues. CDR1 is SNHLY and CDR2 is FYNNEI in the germline V gene. V dropped 6 bases and J dropped 9 bases, with 18 bases sitting between them. The CDR3: CASSPGTHPRQYF. As DNA, the CDR3 is TGTGCCAGCAGCCCCGGGACCCACCCTAGGCAGTACTTC.

This clone was recorded at least ten times. This chain links TRBV6-9 with TRBJ2-6; tentatively, D is TRBD2 (7 bases). The CDR3 has 17 amino acids. Germline values: CDR1 MNHGY, CDR2 SVAAGI. Trimming cost V 9 bases and J 4 bases, with 22 bases left between them. The CDR3 protein is CARESHGGLVGANVLTF. The DNA of the CDR3 is TGTGCCAGGGAATCTCACGGGGGGCTAGTAGGGGCCAACGTCCTGACTTTC.

This clone has ten or more counts. The V gene is TRBV5-6, the J gene TRBJ2-7, with 8 bases aligning to TRBD1. Trimming removed 9 bases from V and 0 bases from J; junction bases left unmatched: 8. CDR1 is SGHDT and CDR2 is YYEEEE in the germline V gene. The CDR3 consists of 14 residues. The CDR3 region has the DNA TGTGCCACCCATCGGACAGGGCGCTCCTACGAGCAGTACTTC. Amino acids: CATHRTGRSYEQYF.

The rearrangement joins TRBV11-3 to TRBJ2-7; D gene uncertain. This CDR3 is built from 13 residues. The V gene's germline CDR1 is SGHNT and CDR2 YENEEA. Deletions cut 2 bases from V and 1 base from J, with 6 bases between. This CDR3 reads CASSLHGSYEQYF. The CDR3, as DNA: TGTGCCAGCAGCTTACACGGTTCCTACGAGCAGTACTTC.

Regarding this clone: A junction end diverges from the germline sequence, so it may reflect a read error. The rearrangement joins TRBV2 to TRBJ1-2; the D is unclear. The germline gives CDR1 SNHLY, CDR2 FYNNEI. The CDR3 covers 14 residues. The chain's CDR3 is CVSSVSMKGYGYTF. CDR3 nucleotide sequence: TGTGTCAGCAGTGTGAGCATGAAAGGCTATGGCTACACCTTC.

The rearrangement joins TRBV7-6 to TRBJ2-2, with 8 bases fitting TRBD2. Germline-derived CDR1 and CDR2 are SGHVS and FNYEAQ. V shed 3 bases and J 1 base; nucleotides not matched to a gene: 1. The CDR3 runs 15 residues. CDR3 in DNA: TGTGCCAGCAGCTTGGCGGGAGGGAACACCGGGGAGCTGTTTTTT. Translating it yields CASSLAGGNTGELFF.

This clone is categorized as medium-sized. The chain carries TRBV6-1 and TRBJ2-1, with 7 bases lining up with TRBD2. The trim removed 7 bases at V and 6 bases at J, leaving 3 bases unmatched. The CDR3 consists of 12 residues. Germline assignment: CDR1 MNHNS and CDR2 SASEGT. The CDR3 region is CASKGTTNEQFF. As DNA, the CDR3 is TGTGCCAGCAAAGGGACTACCAATGAGCAGTTCTTC.

By share, this clone ranks as medium-sized. The J gene is TRBJ1-2, the V gene TRBV6-1; no clear D. Trimming removed 2 bases from V and 8 bases from J, with 9 bases in between. Germline lookup yields CDR1 MNHNS and CDR2 SASEGT. This CDR3 region has 12 residues. CDR3 bases: TGTGCCAGCAGTGAACGCCTACGCGGCTACACCTTC. This gives the protein CASSERLRGYTF.